The next 19 T cell receptor beta chains were all read from a single sample in a study of T cell responses to AZD1222 COVID-19 vaccine. The table came from immunoSEQ multiplex PCR; TCRdb's copy has only in-frame clones and leaves some out. This sample has about 180,000 clones, with around nine tenths found just once. Specimen: peripheral blood, collected on day 0 of AZD1222 vaccination. Receptors originate from an adult in good health.

The V call is TRBV30, the J call TRBJ1-4; 10 bases are shared with TRBD1. Germline V CDR1 and CDR2: GTSNPN, SVGIG (reference sequence). The trim removed 2 bases at V and 8 bases at J, leaving 8 bases unmatched. CDR3 length: 15 amino acids. The CDR3 nucleotides read TGTGCCTGGAGTAAACGACAGGGGGCAAGGGAAAAACTGTTTTTT. Amino acids: CAWSKRQGAREKLFF.

The rearrangement uses TRBV11-2 and TRBJ1-4; D call uncertain. V lost 4 bases and J lost 10, with 16 bases in between. The CDR3 consists of 14 residues. The germline V gene has CDR1 SGHAT and CDR2 FQNNGV. The CDR3 DNA is TGTGCCAGCAGCTACGAGGGTTACCTTGGAAAACTGTTTTTT. Translated, it gives CASSYEGYLGKLFF.

This chain joins TRBV6-5 and TRBJ1-5, with 8 bases lining up with TRBD1. V trimming: 8 bases; J trimming: 7 bases; junction bases outside the gene matches: 4. The germline gives CDR1 MNHEY, CDR2 SVGAGI. The CDR3 has 12 amino acids. The CDR3 region has the DNA TGTGCCAGCTCGGACAGGGTACAGCCCCAGCATTTT. Encoded protein: CASSDRVQPQHF.

The chain recombines TRBV29-1 with TRBJ1-2; a weak D match, TRBD1 (5 bases). The V end lost 4 bases, the J end lost 1 base, and 19 bases lay between the germline ends. Germline CDR1 and CDR2: SQVTM and ANQGSEA. This CDR3 is 16 amino acids long. The CDR3 region is CSVGPEPGLDNYGYTF. The DNA of the CDR3 is TGCAGCGTTGGGCCGGAGCCAGGGCTAGATAACTATGGCTACACCTTC.

The rearrangement joins TRBV6-5 to TRBJ1-1; D is undetermined. The germline V gene encodes CDR1 MNHEY and CDR2 SVGAGI. Trimming took off 7 bases at V and 7 bases at J, with 22 bases between the two ends. The CDR3 consists of 15 residues. The CDR3 reads CASTGGTMARDEAFF. DNA of the CDR3: TGTGCCAGCACCGGCGGCACCATGGCCCGAGATGAAGCTTTCTTT.

This clone was seen a single time. The V gene is TRBV30, the J gene TRBJ2-1; D is perhaps TRBD2 (5 bases). The CDR3 runs to 13 residues. Germline loops: CDR1 GTSNPN, CDR2 SVGIG (reference sequence). With 2 bases removed from V and 12 bases from J, the gap between germline ends came to 17 bases. The CDR3 is CAWSPTLAGAQFF. The CDR3 DNA reads as TGTGCCTGGAGTCCCACTCTAGCCGGCGCGCAGTTCTTC.

This chain joins TRBV29-1 and TRBJ1-2; no clear D gene. The CDR3 length is 13 residues. In germline, CDR1 is SQVTM, CDR2 ANQGSEA. Trimming stripped 2 bases from V and 3 bases from J, with 10 bases between. CDR3 amino acids: CSVERTGDYGYTF. CDR3 DNA sequence: TGCAGCGTTGAACGCACTGGAGACTATGGCTACACCTTC.

The chain carries TRBV6-6 and TRBJ1-1; D may be TRBD1 (5 bases). The CDR3 is made up of 16 amino acids. Germline CDR1 and CDR2: MNHNY and SVGAGI (reference sequence). V lost 6 bases and J 0 bases, leaving 17 bases between the germline ends. The CDR3 loop reads CASSPGGMVMNTEAFF. DNA for the CDR3: TGTGCCAGCAGCCCCGGGGGGATGGTTATGAACACTGAAGCTTTCTTT.

This chain connects TRBV12-3 or TRBV12-4 to TRBJ2-5; D may correspond to TRBD1 or TRBD2 (5 bases each). V shed 2 bases and J shed 5 bases, with 9 bases lying between them. This CDR3 comprises 13 residues. CDR3 sequence (DNA): TGTGCCAGCAGTTTATCCGGGGCTGAGACCCAGTACTTC. This encodes CASSLSGAETQYF.

The rearrangement links TRBV19 to TRBJ2-4, with TRBD1 as a possible D gene (6 bases). Germline V CDR1 and CDR2: LNHDA, SQIVND (reference sequence). V shed 5 bases and J shed 2 bases, with 10 bases lying between them. The CDR3 length is 14 residues. This CDR3 reads CASSPQGTKNIQYF. CDR3 DNA: TGTGCCAGTAGTCCACAGGGAACCAAAAACATTCAGTACTTC.

This clone was detected only a few times. The V call is TRBV9, the J call TRBJ1-5; D is unresolved. This CDR3 region has 14 residues. The germline CDR1 and CDR2 sequences are SGDLS and YYNGEE. Between the trimmed V and J ends, which lost 4 bases and 6 bases, there was a span of 14 bases. The CDR3 nucleotides are TGTGCCAGCAGCCCCTCGATCGGGGTTCAGCCCCAGCATTTT. Translation gives CASSPSIGVQPQHF.

The rearrangement uses TRBV23-1 and TRBJ1-2; maybe TRBD1 (5 bases). TRBV23-1 is given ORF status, its function remaining uncertain. V lost 0 bases to trimming and J lost 8 bases, with 19 bases between them. CDR3 length: 16 residues. DNA of the CDR3: TGCGCCAGCAGTCAATCGAAGGCAGGGATGGTAAAGGGCTACACCTTC. Translating gives CASSQSKAGMVKGYTF.

In DNA form, the CDR3 reads TGTGCCAGCAGCGAGGTCACTGGATATCTAAATGAAAAACTGTTTTTT. It is translated as CASSEVTGYLNEKLFF. The chain recombines TRBV5-6 with TRBJ1-4; D remains ambiguous. The CDR3 sequence is 16 residues long. V lost 4 bases and J 5 bases, leaving 18 bases between the germline ends. The germline CDR1 and CDR2 sequences are SGHDT and YYEEEE.

V and J are TRBV7-9 and TRBJ1-2; TRBD1 matches at 9 bases. The CDR3 runs to 14 residues. The V gene end was trimmed by 3 bases and the J gene end by 4 bases; junction bases not matched to a gene: 3. Germline CDR1 and CDR2: SEHNR and FQNEAQ (reference sequence). Here the CDR3 DNA reads TGTGCCAGCAGCTTCGGGGACAGGGTCTATGGCTACACCTTC. Protein: CASSFGDRVYGYTF.

This chain uses TRBV29-1 with TRBJ2-7; TRBD1 aligns across 9 bases. The germline V gene has CDR1 SQVTM and CDR2 ANQGSEA. With V trimmed by 7 bases and J by 0 bases, 4 bases remained unmatched. This CDR3 comprises 13 residues. CDR3 sequence reads: CSAHRGPSYEQYF. CDR3 nucleotides: TGCAGCGCCCACAGGGGGCCCTCCTACGAGCAGTACTTC.

The chain uses TRBV29-1 and TRBJ1-2; 9 positions match TRBD1. With V trimmed by 6 bases and J by 2 bases, 4 bases remained unmatched. Germline V gene lookup returns CDR1 SQVTM and CDR2 ANQGSEA. This CDR3 is 13 amino acids long. CDR3 loop: CSVRDRANYGYTF. CDR3 bases: TGCAGCGTCCGGGACAGGGCCAACTATGGCTACACCTTC.

This sequence joins TRBV18 and TRBJ2-7; 10 nucleotides line up with TRBD2. The CDR3 has 15 residues. Germline V lookup: CDR1 KGHSH, CDR2 LQKENI. Losses at the gene ends were 2 bases for V and 2 bases for J; bases not matched to a gene: 3. The CDR3 bases are TGTGCCAGCTCACCAGGGCTAGCGGGGGCCTACGAGCAGTACTTC. Translation gives CASSPGLAGAYEQYF.

The chain has TRBV5-1 and TRBJ1-1; D perhaps matches TRBD1 (5 bases). The V end lost 0 bases, the J end lost 2 bases, and 14 bases lay between the germline ends. This CDR3 spans 16 amino acids. Germline loops: CDR1 SGHRS, CDR2 YFSETQ. The CDR3 DNA follows: TGCGCCAGCAGCTTGGAGGGGATTAATGGTAACACTGAAGCTTTCTTT. Its protein is CASSLEGINGNTEAFF.

V is TRBV7-9 and J is TRBJ1-6; 10 bases are a match to TRBD1. The germline gives CDR1 SEHNR, CDR2 FQNEAQ (reference sequence). The junction had 8 bases not matched to a gene; V was cut back by 5 bases and J by 7 bases. The CDR3 totals 16 residues. The CDR3 nucleotides read TGTGCCAGCAGCCCCAAGCGGACAGGGGGGAATTCACCCCTCCACTTT. Encoded protein: CASSPKRTGGNSPLHF.